The 30 T cell receptor beta chains listed next were all sequenced from one sample in a study of blood T cell repertoires in COVID-19. The repertoire was sequenced with immunoSEQ multiplex PCR; TCRdb's copy has only in-frame clones and lacks some. The sample consists of around 250,000 clones, around 89% of them appearing once. The sample consisted of PBMCs or T cells enriched from blood (not recorded which). Every receptor here comes from a woman aged 40 to 49 with acute COVID-19.

The chain links TRBV28 to TRBJ1-6; 7 bases are a match to TRBD1. V lost 5 bases to trimming and J lost 6 bases; unmatched junction nucleotides: 4. CDR3 size: 14 residues. The germline V gene encodes CDR1 MDHEN and CDR2 SYDVKM. The CDR3 sequence is CASSPGTVNSPLHF. The CDR3 DNA sequence: TGTGCCAGCAGTCCAGGGACAGTTAATTCACCCCTCCACTTT. The full variable domain, rest sourced from reference TRBV28 and TRBJ1-6, is DVKVTQSSRYLVKRTGEKVFLECVQDMDHENMFWYRQDPGLGLRLIYFSYDVKMKEKGDIPEGYSVSREKKERFSLILESASTNQTSMYLCASSPGTVNSPLHFGNGTRLTVT.

This clone appeared once. The chain employs TRBV6-5 and TRBJ2-5; 8 bases agree with TRBD1. CDR3 length equals 14 residues. Germline V gives CDR1 MNHEY, CDR2 SVGAGI. V was pared by 9 bases and J by 5 bases, with 11 bases of the junction left unmatched. This CDR3 reads CASPQGEMGETQYF. The CDR3, as DNA: TGTGCCAGTCCACAGGGGGAGATGGGGGAGACCCAGTACTTC.

The chain joins TRBV10-1 to TRBJ1-1; D ambiguous. The CDR3 is 13 amino acids. Germline loops: CDR1 WNHNN, CDR2 SYGVQD (reference sequence). Trimming took 3 bases from V and 3 from J, leaving 8 bases between them. Written as DNA, the CDR3 is TGCGCCAGCAGTGACACGGTATACACTGAAGCTTTCTTT. Encoded protein: CASSDTVYTEAFF.

The chain joins TRBV4-3 to TRBJ2-2; 7 bases are a match to TRBD1. The germline V gene has CDR1 LGHNA and CDR2 YSLEER. This CDR3 is built from 15 residues. V dropped 2 bases and J dropped 3; count of bases not matched to a gene: 3. The CDR3 is CASSQFTGDTGELFF. The DNA of the CDR3 is TGCGCCAGCAGCCAATTTACAGGGGACACCGGGGAGCTGTTTTTT.

The V call is TRBV2, the J call TRBJ1-5; the match to TRBD1 covers 7 bases. The germline CDR1 and CDR2 sequences are SNHLY and FYNNEI. CDR3 length: 15 residues. Unmatched junction bases numbered 7, after V lost 5 bases and J lost 3 bases. Here the CDR3 DNA reads TGTGCCAGCAGTAAAACCGGACAGGCCAATCAGCCCCAGCATTTT. This gives the protein CASSKTGQANQPQHF.

The chain recombines TRBV28 with TRBJ2-1, with TRBD1 identical over 8 bases. The CDR3 extends over 16 amino acids. The V gene end was trimmed by 5 bases and the J gene end by 2 bases; junction bases not matched to a gene: 8. Germline V gives CDR1 MDHEN, CDR2 SYDVKM. The chain's CDR3 is CASSLLGQGAYNEQFF. Written as DNA, the CDR3 is TGTGCCAGCAGTCTTCTAGGACAGGGCGCCTACAATGAGCAGTTCTTC.

The chain uses TRBV7-6 and TRBJ1-2; TRBD1 aligns across 10 bases. Germline loops: CDR1 SGHVS, CDR2 FNYEAQ. Trimming took 0 bases from V and 2 from J; bases not matched to a gene: 0. The CDR3 is 15 residues long. The DNA of the CDR3 is TGTGCCAGCAGCTTAGCGGGACAGGGGAACTATGGCTACACCTTC. It specifies CASSLAGQGNYGYTF.

The V call is TRBV9, the J call TRBJ2-1, with D uncertain. Germline V CDR1 and CDR2: SGDLS, YYNGEE. The CDR3 sequence is 15 residues long. The V and J ends lost 0 bases and 8 bases respectively, with 15 bases between them. This CDR3 reads CASSVGPHLGDEQFF. As DNA, the CDR3 is TGTGCCAGCAGCGTAGGACCCCACCTTGGAGATGAGCAGTTCTTC.

The genes are TRBV7-8 and TRBJ1-5; D perhaps matches TRBD1 (5 bases). V dropped 5 bases and J dropped 3 bases, with 11 bases sitting between them. Germline CDR1 and CDR2: SGHVS and FQNEAQ. The CDR3 is 14 amino acids. CDR3 DNA sequence: TGTGCCAGCAGCCCTCAGGGATACAATCAGCCCCAGCATTTT. Encoded protein: CASSPQGYNQPQHF.

The chain joins TRBV10-1 to TRBJ2-2; 11 bases agree with TRBD2. This CDR3 spans 16 amino acids. The ends lost 7 bases at V and 1 base at J; junction bases unmatched: 5. The germline CDR1 and CDR2 sequences are WNHNN and SYGVQD (reference sequence). This CDR3 reads CASIGTSGENTGELFF. CDR3 in DNA: TGCGCCAGCATCGGGACTAGCGGAGAGAACACCGGGGAGCTGTTTTTT.

The chain has TRBV28 and TRBJ1-1; 9 bases line up with TRBD1. Germline V gene lookup returns CDR1 MDHEN and CDR2 SYDVKM. The length of the CDR3 is 17 residues. V lost 2 bases to trimming and J lost 0 bases; unmatched junction nucleotides: 7. The CDR3 reads CASSLDGTGYMNTEAFF. For the CDR3, the DNA is TGTGCCAGCAGTTTAGATGGGACAGGGTACATGAACACTGAAGCTTTCTTT.

The chain combines TRBV29-1 with TRBJ1-2, with TRBD1 identical over 7 bases. Trimming cost V 2 bases and J 5 bases; bases outside gene matches: 11. This CDR3 is 15 amino acids long. Germline CDR1 is SQVTM and CDR2 is ANQGSEA. CDR3 sequence reads: CSVETGLTGSYGYTF. Here the CDR3 DNA reads TGCAGCGTTGAAACGGGACTGACAGGGAGTTATGGCTACACCTTC.

The V and J genes are TRBV11-2 and TRBJ2-1, with 11 positions matching TRBD2. Germline loops: CDR1 SGHAT, CDR2 FQNNGV. Trimming removed 2 bases from V and 12 bases from J; junction bases left unmatched: 12. The CDR3 contains 16 residues. The DNA of the CDR3 is TGTGCCAGCAGCTTATTAGTAGCGGGAGGGCCTAGGGTGCAGTTCTTC. Translating gives CASSLLVAGGPRVQFF.

The V call is TRBV7-8, the J call TRBJ2-4; D gene uncertain. The CDR3 loop spans 15 amino acids. V was shortened by 2 bases and J by 0 bases, with 8 bases between the two germline ends. The germline CDR1 and CDR2 sequences are SGHVS and FQNEAQ. The CDR3 DNA sequence: TGTGCCAGCAGCTTAAACTTGCTAGCCAAAAACATTCAGTACTTC. Its protein product is CASSLNLLAKNIQYF. The entire variable domain, with the rest obtained from reference TRBV7-8 and TRBJ2-4, is as follows: GAGVSQSPRYKVAKRGQDVALRCDPISGHVSLFWYQQALGQGPEFLTYFQNEAQLDKSGLPSDRFFAERPEGSVSTLKIQRTQQEDSAVYLCASSLNLLAKNIQYFGAGTRLSVL.

This chain joins TRBV28 and TRBJ2-1; 10 bases agree with TRBD2. This CDR3 has 15 amino acids. The junction had 5 bases not matched to a gene; V was cut back by 9 bases and J by 0 bases. Germline V lookup: CDR1 MDHEN, CDR2 SYDVKM. CDR3 amino acids: CARDRLAGSYNEQFF. In DNA, the CDR3 is TGTGCCAGGGACCGACTAGCGGGCTCCTACAATGAGCAGTTCTTC.

V gene TRBV4-1 combines with J gene TRBJ2-7, with 7 bases matching TRBD1. Germline CDR1 MGHRA, CDR2 YSYEKL. V trimming: 1 base; J trimming: 2 bases; junction bases outside the gene matches: 8. There are 16 residues in the CDR3. The CDR3 reads CASSQAADRPTYEQYF. Written as DNA, the CDR3 is TGCGCCAGCAGCCAAGCGGCGGACAGGCCTACCTACGAGCAGTACTTC.

The chain couples TRBV11-2 to TRBJ1-1; TRBD1 agrees at 8 bases. The V gene's germline CDR1 is SGHAT and CDR2 FQNNGV. CDR3 length: 16 amino acids. V shed 3 bases and J 4 bases; nucleotides not matched to a gene: 10. The CDR3 loop is CASSFNTGGMRTEAFF. The CDR3 DNA reads TGTGCCAGCAGCTTTAATACAGGGGGAATGCGCACTGAAGCTTTCTTT.

V and J are TRBV2 and TRBJ1-4, with D possibly being TRBD1 (6 bases). Germline assignment: CDR1 SNHLY and CDR2 FYNNEI. This CDR3 has 16 amino acids. Trimming removed 6 bases from V and 3 bases from J, with 17 bases in between. CDR3 coding DNA: TGTGCCAGCAGACAGGACAGCGCAATCCCTAATGAAAAACTGTTTTTT. This gives the protein CASRQDSAIPNEKLFF.

The CDR3 spells CASPRGTQYF. Here the CDR3 DNA reads TGTGCCAGCCCTCGGGGGACCCAGTACTTC. The chain joins TRBV27 to TRBJ2-5; D may be TRBD2 (5 bases). The CDR3 runs to 10 residues. The V gene lost 8 bases and the J gene lost 7 bases, with 8 bases spanning the gap. Germline-derived CDR1 and CDR2 are MNHEY and SMNVEV (reference sequence).

V gene TRBV15 combines with J gene TRBJ1-2; D remains ambiguous. Trimming stripped 0 bases from V and 4 bases from J, with 9 bases between. The CDR3 is 14 residues long. CDR1 is LNHNV and CDR2 is YYDKDF in the germline V gene (reference sequence). The CDR3 DNA sequence: TGTGCCACCAGCAGAGATGACACCCCCTATGGCTACACCTTC. As protein: CATSRDDTPYGYTF.

The chain couples TRBV27 to TRBJ1-2, with 7 bases aligning to TRBD1. Germline V CDR1 and CDR2: MNHEY, SMNVEV (reference sequence). Trimming removed 2 bases from V and 3 bases from J; junction bases left unmatched: 6. This CDR3 has 15 residues. The CDR3 nucleotides are TGTGCCAGCAGTTTACAGGGGGGTGGGGACTATGGCTACACCTTC. Protein sequence: CASSLQGGGDYGYTF.

The gene calls are TRBV5-1 and TRBJ1-2; no definite D call. The V end lost 4 bases, the J end lost 5 bases, and 18 bases lay between the germline ends. Germline CDR1 reads SGHRS; CDR2 reads YFSETQ. The CDR3 has 15 amino acids. CDR3 loop: CASSHSNGVEYGYTF. For the CDR3, the DNA is TGCGCCAGCAGCCACTCCAACGGGGTCGAGTATGGCTACACCTTC.

This clone has just one count. The chain is built from TRBV18 and TRBJ1-1; the D gene is possibly TRBD1 (6 bases). The germline V gene encodes CDR1 KGHSH and CDR2 LQKENI. This CDR3 has 14 amino acids. V was shortened by 3 bases and J by 8 bases, with 16 bases between the two germline ends. CDR3 DNA sequence: TGTGCCAGCTCACCTTCTGAACAGGGCTTGGAAGCTTTCTTT. Translation gives CASSPSEQGLEAFF.

This chain connects TRBV5-1 to TRBJ1-2; the match to TRBD1 covers 9 bases. This CDR3 region has 15 residues. Unmatched junction bases numbered 8, after V lost 1 base and J lost 7 bases. CDR1 is SGHRS, CDR2 YFSETQ, per germline. As DNA, the CDR3 is TGCGCCAGCAGCTTGTCACAGGGGGCAAGTATTGGCTACACCTTC. Translation gives CASSLSQGASIGYTF.

This clone was counted a few times. The chain recombines TRBV7-2 with TRBJ2-7; tentatively, D is TRBD2 (7 bases). Germline CDR1 reads SGHTA; CDR2 reads FQGNSA. This CDR3 comprises 15 residues. The V and J ends lost 1 base and 4 bases respectively, with 14 bases between them. The CDR3 reads CASSLVPGEGYEQYV. The CDR3 DNA follows: TGTGCCAGCAGCTTAGTTCCAGGGGAGGGGTACGAGCAGTACGTC.

This clone appeared a few times. This sequence joins TRBV6-5 and TRBJ2-1; TRBD2 matches at 7 bases. Germline V gene lookup returns CDR1 MNHEY and CDR2 SVGAGI. This CDR3 is 13 amino acids long. The J segment lost 7 bases and the V segment lost 6 bases, leaving 6 bases of the junction unmatched. The CDR3 sequence: CASRGGPGNEQFF. The CDR3 DNA reads as TGTGCCAGCAGGGGAGGGCCGGGTAATGAGCAGTTCTTC.

The chain employs TRBV28 and TRBJ2-3; 10 bases fit TRBD2. CDR1 and CDR2 from the germline V gene are MDHEN and SYDVKM. V shed 6 bases and J 6 bases; nucleotides not matched to a gene: 6. The CDR3 has 14 amino acids. The CDR3 protein is CASSSSGREDTQYF. Written as DNA, the CDR3 is TGTGCCAGCAGCTCTAGCGGGAGAGAGGATACGCAGTATTTT.

Only a few counts were recorded for this clone. The V call is TRBV7-8, the J call TRBJ2-7; tentatively, D is TRBD2 (6 bases). The V end lost 1 base, the J end lost 4 bases, and 8 bases lay between the germline ends. The germline gives CDR1 SGHVS, CDR2 FQNEAQ. The CDR3 runs to 13 residues. CDR3 DNA sequence: TGTGCCAGCAGCTTAGATGGAGGGTACGAGCAGTACGTC. Amino acids: CASSLDGGYEQYV.

This clone was detected only a few times. The chain has TRBV9 and TRBJ1-2, with 8 bases aligning to TRBD1. There are 16 residues in the CDR3. J was trimmed by 4 bases and V by 3 bases; bases with no gene match: 11. Germline CDR1 is SGDLS and CDR2 is YYNGEE. Here the CDR3 reads CASSGRRDRLSYGYTF. In DNA, the CDR3 is TGTGCCAGCAGCGGAAGGAGGGACAGGCTCTCCTATGGCTACACCTTC. Supplemented by reference TRBV9 and TRBJ1-2, the full variable domain reads DSGVTQTPKHLITATGQRVTLRCSPRSGDLSVYWYQQSLDQGLQFLIQYYNGEERAKGNILERFSAQQFPDLHSELNLSSLELGDSALYFCASSGRRDRLSYGYTFGSGTRLTVV.

The V and J genes are TRBV5-1 and TRBJ2-1; unclear D gene. V was shortened by 6 bases and J by 1 base, with 8 bases between the two germline ends. Germline V gene data show CDR1 as SGHRS and CDR2 as YFSETQ. This CDR3 comprises 13 residues. For the CDR3, the DNA is TGCGCCAGCACACGCGATTCCTACAATGAGCAGTTCTTC. It specifies CASTRDSYNEQFF.